This entry concerns a single TCR beta chain. What it binds is unknown. The table came from immunoSEQ multiplex PCR; TCRdb's copy has only in-frame clones and leaves some out. The data show 40,000 to 60,000 clones, about 87% seen once. This sample is part of a study of T cells in localized non-small cell lung cancer. Broader study findings: Detection in adjacent lung was observed for a median approximately 52 of the top 100 tumor clones. Blood T cell density predicted longer survival; adjacent-lung clonality, shorter. A single tumor region was sequenced, leaving heterogeneity possible. Clonality of T cells reached its maximum in uninvolved adjacent lung, surpassing tumor.

The CDR3 is 20 amino acids. V gave up 6 bases and J gave up 0 bases, with 27 bases separating them. Germline CDR1 reads SNHLY; CDR2 reads FYNNEI. The input for sequencing was PBMCs, taken before any cancer treatment. This TCR was sampled from a female donor with stage II lung adenocarcinoma. V is TRBV2 and J is TRBJ1-5; possibly TRBD1 for D (5 bases). The CDR3 DNA sequence: TGTGCCAGCAGCCTATTTCCCCCCGGGGGGGGTTATGATAGCAATCAGCCCCAGCATTTT. It translates to CASSLFPPGGGYDSNQPQHF.